Detailed here is one TCR beta chain. Its antigen remains unknown. Here immunoSEQ multiplex PCR was the method, and the copy in TCRdb shows in-frame clones only, minus some. The table shows 110,000 or so clones, with about 88% occurring only once. The data derive from a study of PD-1 blockade in classical Hodgkin lymphoma. Study observations and caveats: Whoever responded completely had baseline diversity much like that seen in newly diagnosed patients. As was reported, newly diagnosed patients showed lower baseline TCR diversity than healthy donors did.

This CDR3 is built from 18 residues. V was cut by 7 bases and J by 3 bases, with 24 bases left in between. Germline loops: CDR1 LNHDA, CDR2 SQIVND (reference sequence). All patients experienced relapse after autologous stem cell transplantation, and brentuximab vedotin exposure was variable. Sequencing used peripheral blood mononuclear cells (PBMCs), obtained before the second cycle of nivolumab. This chain connects TRBV19 to TRBJ2-2; tentatively, D is TRBD1 or TRBD2 (5 bases each). This TCR was recovered from a human donor with classical Hodgkin lymphoma. Here the CDR3 DNA reads TGTGCCAGTACCACCATCCGAGAGTCGGGGCCCGACACCGGGGAGCTGTTTTTT. It is translated as CASTTIRESGPDTGELFF.